The entry that follows covers one T cell receptor beta chain sequence. What it recognizes is unknown. This table comes from immunoSEQ multiplex PCR, and its TCRdb copy is limited to in-frame clones, with some not included. The sample carries 550,000 to 600,000 clones, 95% to 98% recorded once. The sample is drawn from a study of shared clonotypes between healthy human individuals. General study points: Genetic and exposure-history diversity was limited by the few donors.

Naive CD8 cells lacked CD45RO, underwent positive selection for CCR7 and left out terminally differentiated effector memory CD45RA+ cells. Donors were healthy HIV-negative adults without recently reported acute infections or vaccinations. The TCR originated in a man in his thirties or forties in good health. The sequenced sample consisted of naive CD8+ T cells sorted from blood.

Here the CDR3 reads CASTPGTSGTYNEQFF. The CDR3 nucleotides are TGCGCCAGCACCCCCGGGACTAGCGGAACCTACAATGAGCAGTTCTTC. This sequence joins TRBV10-2 and TRBJ2-1, with 11 bases fitting TRBD2. This CDR3 contains 16 residues. Germline V gene lookup returns CDR1 WSHSY and CDR2 SAAADI. With V trimmed by 7 bases and J by 2 bases, 7 bases remained unmatched.